This TCR beta chain was captured by sequencing in a study of blood T cell repertoires in COVID-19. Participant reports of clinical history set cohort assignment. TCRdb keeps only in-frame clones here, not all; method: immunoSEQ multiplex PCR. Seen here are under 350,000 clones, 65% to 90% observed once, and the top ten hold approximately 4.6%. CDR3 length: 17 amino acids. Germline loops: CDR1 KGHSH, CDR2 LQKENI. Trimming removed 3 bases at V and 2 bases at J, with 17 bases between. The rearrangement links TRBV18 to TRBJ1-5, with D possibly TRBD1 on 6 matching bases. Source material: PBMCs or T cells enriched from blood (not recorded which). This receptor was taken from a woman between 40 and 55 years old with acute COVID-19. As DNA, the CDR3 is TGTGCCAGCTCACCCTACCCCAGGGGTGGGGGCAATCAGCCCCAGCATTTT. It translates to CASSPYPRGGGNQPQHF.